Listed below are T cell receptor beta chains from one sample, sequenced in a study of T cells in localized non-small cell lung cancer. Some clones are missing from TCRdb's copy, which holds only in-frame ones; the method was immunoSEQ multiplex PCR. Of 20,000 to 25,000 clones listed, more than 75% are singletons. The sample consisted of PBMCs, taken before any cancer treatment. These receptors originate from a man aged 35 to 70 with stage II squamous cell lung carcinoma. The CDR3 runs from the conserved cysteine through the conserved F or W. A D gene is named only where the DNA matches it firmly. Clone size is not always given. Where it is, it says once, few, many or a class for expanded clones.

size: .
D: .
V: TRBV5-4
J: TRBJ1-1
DNA: TGTGCCAGCAGCTTGGACCCAAGGAACACTGAAGCTTTCTTT
CDR3: CASSLDPRNTEAFF

size: .
D: TRBD2
V: TRBV7-6
J: TRBJ2-3
DNA: TGTGCCAGCAGTCATACCTCTTGGACTAGGAGCACAGATACGCAGTATTTT
CDR3: CASSHTSWTRSTDTQYF

size: .
D: TRBD2
V: TRBV9
J: TRBJ2-5
DNA: TGTGCCAGCAGCGTAGTCCCTAGCGGGGAAGAGACCCAGTACTTC
CDR3: CASSVVPSGEETQYF

size: .
D: .
V: TRBV30
J: TRBJ1-5
DNA: TGTGCCTGGACACTAGATAGCAATCAGCCCCAGCATTTT
CDR3: CAWTLDSNQPQHF

size: few
D: TRBD1
V: TRBV30
J: TRBJ1-2
DNA: TGTGCCTGGAGTGTACGGGGGACAGGGGGTGGCTACACCTTC
CDR3: CAWSVRGTGGGYTF

size: .
D: .
V: TRBV28
J: TRBJ2-7
DNA: TGTGCCACCCAGCAAAACTACGAGCAGTACTTC
CDR3: CATQQNYEQYF

size: .
D: .
V: TRBV2
J: TRBJ2-3
DNA: TGTGCCAGCAGTCAAGGGGCGGAGCTGAGCACAGATACGCAGTATTTT
CDR3: CASSQGAELSTDTQYF

size: .
D: TRBD2
V: TRBV9
J: TRBJ2-7
DNA: TGTGCCAGCAGCGCTCTACCGGGACTAGCGATCTACGAGCAGTACTTC
CDR3: CASSALPGLAIYEQYF

size: .
D: .
V: TRBV2
J: TRBJ1-1
DNA: TGTGCCAGCACCCTCGACAGGAACACTGAAGCTTTCTTT
CDR3: CASTLDRNTEAFF

size: .
D: .
V: TRBV10-3
J: TRBJ1-1
DNA: TGTGCCATCAGGGGTATACAGGGAGACACTGAAGCTTTCTTT
CDR3: CAIRGIQGDTEAFF

size: .
D: .
V: TRBV5-6
J: TRBJ2-7
DNA: TGTGCCAGCAGCCTAGGCTACGAGCAGTACTTC
CDR3: CASSLGYEQYF

size: .
D: TRBD1
V: TRBV7-6
J: TRBJ2-7
DNA: TGTGCCAGCAGCTTTGGGACAGAGTACGAGCAGTACTTC
CDR3: CASSFGTEYEQYF

size: .
D: TRBD2
V: TRBV7-2
J: TRBJ2-2
DNA: TGTGCCAGCAGCTCCGTAGCGGGAGGGTATCGCACCGGGGAGCTGTTTTTT
CDR3: CASSSVAGGYRTGELFF

size: .
D: .
V: TRBV7-9
J: TRBJ2-7
DNA: TGTGCCAGCAGCTTAGAGAAAGAGCAGTACTTC
CDR3: CASSLEKEQYF

size: .
D: .
V: TRBV14
J: TRBJ1-6
DNA: TGTGCCAGCAGCCAAGAATTACGGACATCACCCCTCCACTTT
CDR3: CASSQELRTSPLHF

size: .
D: .
V: TRBV27
J: TRBJ1-4
DNA: TGTGCCAGCAGTGGGAGCCTGGACGTTAATGAAAAACTGTTTTTT
CDR3: CASSGSLDVNEKLFF

size: .
D: .
V: TRBV7-6
J: TRBJ1-1
DNA: TGTGCCAGCAGGAGGACAGATATGAACACTGAAGCTTTCTTT
CDR3: CASRRTDMNTEAFF

size: .
D: TRBD2
V: TRBV9
J: TRBJ2-1
DNA: TGTGCCAGCAGCGGACTAGCGGGGGGGTACAATGAGCAGTTCTTC
CDR3: CASSGLAGGYNEQFF

size: once
D: TRBD1
V: TRBV9
J: TRBJ2-3
DNA: TGTGCCAGCAGCCCGAGGACAGGGGATAGCACAGATACGCAGTATTTT
CDR3: CASSPRTGDSTDTQYF

size: .
D: .
V: TRBV7-2
J: TRBJ2-1
DNA: TGTGCCAGCAGCTTAAGGAGAAAAAATGAGCAGTTCTTC
CDR3: CASSLRRKNEQFF

size: once
D: .
V: TRBV10-3
J: TRBJ2-2
DNA: TGTGCCGCATTGAAACAGGGTGCCGGGGAGCTGTTTTTT
CDR3: CAALKQGAGELFF

size: .
D: .
V: TRBV29-1
J: TRBJ1-3
DNA: TGCAGCGTTGTCCCCACAGGGGGAAACACCATATATTTT
CDR3: CSVVPTGGNTIYF

size: .
D: .
V: TRBV5-8
J: TRBJ2-3
DNA: TGTGCCAGCAGCTTGGTGGTACAGGGATTCACAGATACGCAGTATTTT
CDR3: CASSLVVQGFTDTQYF

size: .
D: TRBD1
V: TRBV30
J: TRBJ2-7
DNA: TGTGCCTGGAGAGAGGACAGGATCTACGAGCAGTACTTC
CDR3: CAWREDRIYEQYF

size: .
D: TRBD2
V: TRBV4-3
J: TRBJ2-3
DNA: TGCGCCAGCAGCCAACAAATCATCGGACTAGCCGGCACAGATACGCAGTATTTT
CDR3: CASSQQIIGLAGTDTQYF

size: few
D: .
V: TRBV4-2
J: TRBJ1-3
DNA: TGTGCCAGCAGCCAAGATATCCCAGTCAGCTCTGGAAACACCATATATTTT
CDR3: CASSQDIPVSSGNTIYF

size: few
D: .
V: TRBV4-3
J: TRBJ1-2
DNA: TGCGCCAGCAGCCAAGAATCCGGACGCTACACCTTC
CDR3: CASSQESGRYTF

size: .
D: .
V: TRBV30
J: TRBJ1-3
DNA: TGTGCCTGGAGTGCAACGGGGACTACCGCCCTTGGAAACACCATATATTTT
CDR3: CAWSATGTTALGNTIYF

size: once
D: .
V: TRBV25-1
J: TRBJ2-1
DNA: TGTGCCAGCAGTGACTCGTCTAAAAGCTCCTACAATGAGCAGTTCTTC
CDR3: CASSDSSKSSYNEQFF

size: .
D: TRBD2
V: TRBV7-8
J: TRBJ2-5
DNA: TGTGCCAGCAGCTTAACTAGCGGGGGGGGCCAGTACTTC
CDR3: CASSLTSGGGQYF

size: .
D: TRBD1
V: TRBV19
J: TRBJ1-2
DNA: TGTGCCAGTAGCCTGGGACAGGGGTTGAGCTATGGCTACACCTTC
CDR3: CASSLGQGLSYGYTF

size: .
D: .
V: TRBV4-1
J: TRBJ1-3
DNA: TGCGCCAGCAGCCAAGTACTCATGAGCTCTGGAAACACCATATATTTT
CDR3: CASSQVLMSSGNTIYF

size: .
D: .
V: TRBV29-1
J: TRBJ1-5
DNA: TGCAGCGTTCAGGTCGGGGGGAATCAGCCCCAGCATTTT
CDR3: CSVQVGGNQPQHF

size: .
D: TRBD1
V: TRBV4-2
J: TRBJ1-2
DNA: TGTGCCAGCAGCCACGACAGGGGAGCTAACTATGGCTACACCTTC
CDR3: CASSHDRGANYGYTF

size: .
D: .
V: TRBV5-4
J: TRBJ2-3
DNA: TGTGCCAGCAGCGTCTTTGGTCTGGCTACGCAGTATTTT
CDR3: CASSVFGLATQYF

size: .
D: TRBD2
V: TRBV6-5
J: TRBJ2-7
DNA: TGTGCCAGCAGTTACGGGCTAGCGGGAGCACCCGAGCAGTACTTC
CDR3: CASSYGLAGAPEQYF

size: .
D: .
V: TRBV11-3
J: TRBJ2-5
DNA: TGTGCCAGCAGCTTAGAACAGCAAGAGACCCAGTACTTC
CDR3: CASSLEQQETQYF

size: .
D: TRBD2
V: TRBV6-5
J: TRBJ2-5
DNA: TGTGCCAGCAGTTACATCGGGGGGTTTGGGGAGACCCAGTACTTC
CDR3: CASSYIGGFGETQYF

size: .
D: .
V: TRBV9
J: TRBJ2-1
DNA: TGTGCCAGCAGCGTAGTACCGTTGAACTACTACAATGAGCAGTTCTTC
CDR3: CASSVVPLNYYNEQFF

size: .
D: .
V: TRBV19
J: TRBJ1-1
DNA: TGTGCCAGTAGTATCGATGGGGGGGAAGCTTTCTTT
CDR3: CASSIDGGEAFF

size: .
D: .
V: TRBV5-1
J: TRBJ1-1
DNA: TGCGCCAGCAGCTCCCAACTGAACACTGAAGCTTTCTTT
CDR3: CASSSQLNTEAFF

size: once
D: .
V: TRBV2
J: TRBJ1-2
DNA: TGTGCCAGTGATAGGGATCTCCCCCCAGCTGAGGGCTACACCTTC
CDR3: CASDRDLPPAEGYTF

size: .
D: .
V: TRBV11-3
J: TRBJ2-1
DNA: TGTGCCAGCAGCTTCAAGGAGGAGCTGAGGGTCAATGAGCAGTTCTTC
CDR3: CASSFKEELRVNEQFF

size: .
D: TRBD1
V: TRBV10-1
J: TRBJ1-2
DNA: TGCGCCAGCAGCCCAGACAGGGGGCTTGGAAACACCTTC
CDR3: CASSPDRGLGNTF

size: .
D: .
V: TRBV6-1
J: TRBJ2-1
DNA: TGTGCCAGCAGTGTGGCCCGGAGGCAGAGCTATAGTGAGCAGTTCTTC
CDR3: CASSVARRQSYSEQFF

size: few
D: TRBD2
V: TRBV4-1
J: TRBJ2-1
DNA: TGCGCCAGCAGCCAACTCGGACTAGCGGGAAACAATGAGCAGTTCTTC
CDR3: CASSQLGLAGNNEQFF

size: .
D: .
V: TRBV30
J: TRBJ2-1
DNA: TGTGCCTGGGGCCCTGGCGGTGTCTCCTACAATGAGCAGTTCTTC
CDR3: CAWGPGGVSYNEQFF

size: once
D: .
V: TRBV10-3
J: TRBJ2-2
DNA: TGTGCCATCAGTTCGGGGCCCACCGGGGAGCTGTTTTTT
CDR3: CAISSGPTGELFF

size: .
D: TRBD2
V: TRBV5-6
J: TRBJ2-7
DNA: TGTGCCAGCAGCTTGACGGGGTATGGTACTAGCGGAGAAGACTACGAGCAGTACTTC
CDR3: CASSLTGYGTSGEDYEQYF

size: once
D: .
V: TRBV7-9
J: TRBJ2-3
DNA: TGTGCCAGCAGCTTCCGGGGGCCGAGCACAGATACGCAGTATTTT
CDR3: CASSFRGPSTDTQYF

size: .
D: .
V: TRBV6-1
J: TRBJ2-7
DNA: TGTGCCAGCGCGGACAGCTCCTACGAGCAGTACTTC
CDR3: CASADSSYEQYF

size: .
D: TRBD1
V: TRBV30
J: TRBJ1-2
DNA: TGTGCCTGGAGACGGACAGGGTCTAACTATGGCTACACCTTC
CDR3: CAWRRTGSNYGYTF

size: .
D: .
V: TRBV7-6
J: TRBJ2-7
DNA: TGTGCCAGCAGCCCCGTCCGTCCCCTAACCAGGGGAAACTACGAGCAGTACTTC
CDR3: CASSPVRPLTRGNYEQYF

size: once
D: .
V: TRBV5-5
J: TRBJ2-3
DNA: TGTGCCAGCAGCTTGGGGGGGTTCACAGATACGCAGTATTTT
CDR3: CASSLGGFTDTQYF

size: .
D: TRBD1
V: TRBV6-1
J: TRBJ1-5
DNA: TGTGCCAGCAGTGAAGTCGGCAGGGGGTCCCAGCCCCAGCATTTT
CDR3: CASSEVGRGSQPQHF